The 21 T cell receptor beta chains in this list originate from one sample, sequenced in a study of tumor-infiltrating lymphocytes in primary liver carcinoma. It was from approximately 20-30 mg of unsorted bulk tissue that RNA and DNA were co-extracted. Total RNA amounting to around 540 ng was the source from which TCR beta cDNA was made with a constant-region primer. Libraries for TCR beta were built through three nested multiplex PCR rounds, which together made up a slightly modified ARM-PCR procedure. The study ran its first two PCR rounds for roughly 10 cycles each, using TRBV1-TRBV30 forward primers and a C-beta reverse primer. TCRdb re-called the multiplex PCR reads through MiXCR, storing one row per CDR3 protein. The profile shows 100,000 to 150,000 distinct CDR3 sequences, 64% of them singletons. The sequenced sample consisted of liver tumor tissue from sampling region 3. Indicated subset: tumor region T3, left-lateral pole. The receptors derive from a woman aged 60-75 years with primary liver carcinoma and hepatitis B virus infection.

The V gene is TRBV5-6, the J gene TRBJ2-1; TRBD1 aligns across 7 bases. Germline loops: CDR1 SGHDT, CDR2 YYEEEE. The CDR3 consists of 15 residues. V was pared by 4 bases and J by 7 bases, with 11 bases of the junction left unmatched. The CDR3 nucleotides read TGTGCCAGCAGCCAAAGGGGGCGACGGTATAATGAGCAGTTCTTC. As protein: CASSQRGRRYNEQFF.

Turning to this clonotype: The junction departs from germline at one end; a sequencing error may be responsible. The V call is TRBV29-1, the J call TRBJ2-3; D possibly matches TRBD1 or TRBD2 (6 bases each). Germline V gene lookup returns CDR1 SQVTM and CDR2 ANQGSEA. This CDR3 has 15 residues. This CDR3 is CSVKGGPRDTDTQYF. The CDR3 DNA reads TGCAGCGTTAAGGGGGGCCCACGGGACACAGATACACAGTATTTT.

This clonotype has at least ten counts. The chain's CDR3 is CASSEASYEAFF. In DNA form, the CDR3 reads TGCGCCAGCAGTGAGGCCAGCTATGAAGCTTTCTTT. J is TRBJ1-1 and V is TRBV10-2; unclear D gene. Germline CDR1 WSHSY, CDR2 SAAADI. This CDR3 comprises 12 residues. V was cut by 2 bases and J by 7 bases, with 8 bases left in between.

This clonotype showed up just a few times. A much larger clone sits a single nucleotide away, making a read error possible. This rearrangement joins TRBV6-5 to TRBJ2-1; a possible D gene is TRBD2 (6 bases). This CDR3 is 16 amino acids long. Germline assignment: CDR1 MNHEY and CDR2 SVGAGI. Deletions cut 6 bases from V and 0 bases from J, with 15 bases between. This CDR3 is CASRYRTTSSYNEQFF. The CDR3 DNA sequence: TGTGCCAGCAGATATCGGACTACCAGCTCCTACAATGAGCAGTTCTTC.

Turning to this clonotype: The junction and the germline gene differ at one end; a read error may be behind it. The CDR3 sequence is CASSLLPGGETQYF. As DNA, the CDR3 is TGTGCCAGTAGCTTATTACCAGGTGGGGAGACTCAGTACTTC. The chain couples TRBV11-2 to TRBJ2-5; tentative D call: TRBD2 (5 bases). This CDR3 region has 14 residues. Germline loops: CDR1 SGHAT, CDR2 FQNNGV.

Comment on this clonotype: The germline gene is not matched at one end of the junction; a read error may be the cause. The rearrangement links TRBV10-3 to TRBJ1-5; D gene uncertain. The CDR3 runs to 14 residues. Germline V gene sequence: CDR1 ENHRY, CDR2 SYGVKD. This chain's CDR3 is CSICDLGCGQPQHF. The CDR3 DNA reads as TGTTCCATCTGTGACTTAGGGTGCGGTCAGCCCCAGCATTTT.

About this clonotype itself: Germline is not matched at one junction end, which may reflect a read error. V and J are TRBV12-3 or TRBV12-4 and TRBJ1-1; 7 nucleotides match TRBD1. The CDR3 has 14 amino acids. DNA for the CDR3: TGTGCCAGCAGTTTAAGGGGGCGATGCACTGAAGTTTTCTTT. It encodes CASSLRGRCTEVFF.

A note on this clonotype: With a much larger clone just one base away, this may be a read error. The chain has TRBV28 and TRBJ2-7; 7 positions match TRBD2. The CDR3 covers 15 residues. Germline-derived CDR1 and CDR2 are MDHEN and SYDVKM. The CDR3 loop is CANSPSGTDSYEQYF. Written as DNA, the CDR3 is TGTGCCAACAGTCCCAGCGGGACCGACTCCTACGAGCAGTACTTC.

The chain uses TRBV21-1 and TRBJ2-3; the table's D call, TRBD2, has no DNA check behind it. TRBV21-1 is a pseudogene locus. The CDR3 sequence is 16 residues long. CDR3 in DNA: TGTGCCAGCTGCGGACGCGGGACTAGCGAAGGAGATACGCAGTATTTT. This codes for CASCGRGTSEGDTQYF.

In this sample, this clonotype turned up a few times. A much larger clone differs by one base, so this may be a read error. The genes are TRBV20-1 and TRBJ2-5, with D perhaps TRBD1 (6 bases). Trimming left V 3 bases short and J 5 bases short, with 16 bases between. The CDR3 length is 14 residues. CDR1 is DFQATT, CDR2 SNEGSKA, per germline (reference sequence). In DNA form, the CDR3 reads TGCAGTGCTAGGAGTACAGGGAGCATTGAGACCCAGTACTTC. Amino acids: CSARSTGSIETQYF.

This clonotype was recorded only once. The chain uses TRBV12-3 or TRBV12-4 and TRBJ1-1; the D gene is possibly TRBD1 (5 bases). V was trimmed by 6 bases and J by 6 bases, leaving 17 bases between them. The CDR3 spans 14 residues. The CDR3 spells CASSPGTTQPEAFF. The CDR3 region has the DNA TGTGCCAGCAGCCCCGGGACGACGCAACCTGAAGCTTTCTTT.

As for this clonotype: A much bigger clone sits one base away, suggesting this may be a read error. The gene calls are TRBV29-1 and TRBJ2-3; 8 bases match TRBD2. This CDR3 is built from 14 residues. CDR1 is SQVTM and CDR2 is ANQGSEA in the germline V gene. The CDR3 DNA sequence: TGCAGCGTTGCCGTCCGGACTAGCATAGATACGCAGTATTTT. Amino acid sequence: CSVAVRTSIDTQYF.

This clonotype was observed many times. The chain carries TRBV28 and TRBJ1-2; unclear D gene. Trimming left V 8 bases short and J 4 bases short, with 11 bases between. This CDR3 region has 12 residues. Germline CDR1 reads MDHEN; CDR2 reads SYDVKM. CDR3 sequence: CASSPLSYGYTF. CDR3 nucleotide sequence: TGTGCCAGCTCTCCTCTGAGCTATGGCTACACCTTC.

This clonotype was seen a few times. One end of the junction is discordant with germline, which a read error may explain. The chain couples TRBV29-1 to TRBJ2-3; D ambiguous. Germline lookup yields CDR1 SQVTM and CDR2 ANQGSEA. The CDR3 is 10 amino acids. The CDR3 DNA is TGCAGCGTGGATACAGATACGCGGTATTTT. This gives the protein CSVDTDTRYF.

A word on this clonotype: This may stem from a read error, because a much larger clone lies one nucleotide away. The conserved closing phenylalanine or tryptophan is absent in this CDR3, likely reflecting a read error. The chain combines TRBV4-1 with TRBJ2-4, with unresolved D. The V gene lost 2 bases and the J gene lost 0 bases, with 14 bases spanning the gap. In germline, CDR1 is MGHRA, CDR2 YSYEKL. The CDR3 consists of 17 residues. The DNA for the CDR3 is TGCGCCAGCAGCCAACCTACGCGCGCACTAGCCAAAAACATTCAGTACATC. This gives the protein CASSQPTRALAKNIQYI.

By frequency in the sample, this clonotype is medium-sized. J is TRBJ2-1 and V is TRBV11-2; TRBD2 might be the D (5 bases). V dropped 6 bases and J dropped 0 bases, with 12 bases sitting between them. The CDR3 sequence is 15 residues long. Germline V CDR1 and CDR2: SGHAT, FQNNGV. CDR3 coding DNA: TGTGCCAGCAGACAACTAGGGCCCTCCTACAATGAGCAGTTCTTC. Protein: CASRQLGPSYNEQFF.

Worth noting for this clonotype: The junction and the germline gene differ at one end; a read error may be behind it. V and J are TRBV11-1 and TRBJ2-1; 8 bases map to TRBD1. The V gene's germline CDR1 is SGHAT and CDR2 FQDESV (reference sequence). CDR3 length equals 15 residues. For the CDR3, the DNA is TGTGTCAGCACCGACGGGACAGGCGCTTACAATGAGCAGTTCTTC. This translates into CVSTDGTGAYNEQFF.

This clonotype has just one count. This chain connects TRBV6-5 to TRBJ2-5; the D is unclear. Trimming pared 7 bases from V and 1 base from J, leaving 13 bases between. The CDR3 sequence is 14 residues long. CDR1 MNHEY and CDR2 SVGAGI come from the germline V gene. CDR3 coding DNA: TGTGCCAGCATGAGACGACATTCCCAAGAGACCCAGTACTTC. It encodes CASMRRHSQETQYF.

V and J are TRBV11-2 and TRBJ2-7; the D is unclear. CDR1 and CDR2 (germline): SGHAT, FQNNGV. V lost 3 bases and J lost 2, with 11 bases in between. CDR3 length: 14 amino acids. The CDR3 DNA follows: TGTGCCAGCAGCTTTCAGCAAGAAGCCTACGAGCAGTACTTC. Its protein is CASSFQQEAYEQYF.

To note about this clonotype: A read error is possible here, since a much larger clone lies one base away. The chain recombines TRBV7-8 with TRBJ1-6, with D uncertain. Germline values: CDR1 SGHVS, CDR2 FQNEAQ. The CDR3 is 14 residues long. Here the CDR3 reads CANSLVSNNSPLHF. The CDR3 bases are TGTGCCAACAGCTTAGTGTCCAATAATTCACCCCTCCACTTT.

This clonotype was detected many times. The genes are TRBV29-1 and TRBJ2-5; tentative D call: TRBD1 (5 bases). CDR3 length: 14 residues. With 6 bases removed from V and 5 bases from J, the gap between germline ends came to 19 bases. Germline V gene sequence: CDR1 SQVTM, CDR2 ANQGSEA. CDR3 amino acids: CSVLGHLMQETQYF. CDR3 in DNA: TGCAGCGTCCTAGGACACCTTATGCAGGAGACCCAGTACTTC.